The 30 T cell receptor beta chains below all came from one sample that was sequenced in a study of chemoradiotherapy in HPV16-positive cancers. This table comes from immunoSEQ multiplex PCR, and its TCRdb copy is limited to in-frame clones, with some not included. The sample yields about 7,500 clones, about two thirds seen once. Sequencing was performed on tumor tissue, taken from a patient who underwent chemoradiotherapy. The source of these receptors is a human donor with HPV-associated anogenital cancer.

This clone has a handful of counts. V and J are TRBV29-1 and TRBJ1-1, with D possibly TRBD1 on 5 matching bases. V lost 7 bases, J lost 9 bases, and 15 bases lay in between. This CDR3 has 11 amino acids. Germline V gene data show CDR1 as SQVTM and CDR2 as ANQGSEA. The CDR3 region has the DNA TGCAGCGGGGGGTTGGGTTCGAAAGCTTTCTTT. It specifies CSGGLGSKAFF.

The gene calls are TRBV2 and TRBJ2-3, with D perhaps TRBD1 (5 bases). V lost 4 bases, J lost 0 bases, and 11 bases lay in between. The CDR3 has 15 residues. Germline V CDR1 and CDR2: SNHLY, FYNNEI. As DNA, the CDR3 is TGTGCCAGCAGTGCCCAGGACACAAGCACAGATACGCAGTATTTT. Protein product: CASSAQDTSTDTQYF. Combining the CDR3 with reference TRBV2 and TRBJ2-3 gives the whole variable domain EPEVTQTPSHQVTQMGQEVILRCVPISNHLYFYWYRQILGQKVEFLVSFYNNEISEKSEIFDDQFSVERPDGSNFTLKIRSTKLEDSAMYFCASSAQDTSTDTQYFGPGTRLTVL.

This clone was seen just once. V and J are TRBV5-4 and TRBJ1-4, with a tentative D call TRBD1 (5 bases). V lost 3 bases and J lost 0, with 12 bases in between. Germline-derived CDR1 and CDR2 are SGHNT and YYREEE (reference sequence). CDR3 length: 16 amino acids. CDR3 amino acids: CASSYGTDATNEKLFF. CDR3 DNA: TGTGCCAGCAGCTACGGGACGGACGCAACTAATGAAAAACTGTTTTTT.

This chain uses TRBV10-1 with TRBJ1-5; 7 bases fit TRBD1. The CDR3 consists of 15 residues. Per germline, CDR1 WNHNN and CDR2 SYGVQD (reference sequence). Trimming removed 10 bases from V and 0 bases from J; junction bases left unmatched: 9. The CDR3: CAIEQGPHSNQPQHF. In nucleotides, the CDR3 is TGCGCCATCGAACAGGGGCCCCATAGCAATCAGCCCCAGCATTTT.

The rearrangement joins TRBV30 to TRBJ2-7, with D possibly matching TRBD2 (5 bases). Germline-derived CDR1 and CDR2 are GTSNPN and SVGIG (reference sequence). There are 13 residues in the CDR3. V lost 0 bases and J 7 bases, leaving 13 bases between the germline ends. CDR3 protein: CAWSVGRGREQYF. CDR3 in DNA: TGTGCCTGGAGTGTGGGTCGGGGAAGGGAGCAGTACTTC.

This sequence joins TRBV28 and TRBJ2-1, with 12 bases lining up with TRBD2. V was clipped by 2 bases and J by 9 bases; unmatched bases: 8. This CDR3 comprises 16 residues. Germline-derived CDR1 and CDR2 are MDHEN and SYDVKM. CDR3 loop: CASSLVASGGAGEQFF. In DNA form, the CDR3 reads TGTGCCAGCAGTTTAGTGGCTAGCGGGGGGGCTGGTGAGCAGTTCTTC. Drawing the rest from reference TRBV28 and TRBJ2-1, the complete variable domain is DVKVTQSSRYLVKRTGEKVFLECVQDMDHENMFWYRQDPGLGLRLIYFSYDVKMKEKGDIPEGYSVSREKKERFSLILESASTNQTSMYLCASSLVASGGAGEQFFGPGTRLTVL.

The chain is built from TRBV6-6 and TRBJ2-7; the D gene is possibly TRBD1 (6 bases). The length of the CDR3 is 12 residues. The V end was cut by 6 bases, the J end by 2 bases, with 8 bases between. The germline V gene has CDR1 MNHNY and CDR2 SVGAGI (reference sequence). CDR3 DNA: TGTGCCAGCAGCGACAGGACCTACGAGCAGTACTTC. It encodes CASSDRTYEQYF.

V is TRBV2 and J is TRBJ2-2; D ambiguous. This CDR3 is built from 15 residues. Trimming took off 8 bases at V and 8 bases at J, with 21 bases between the two ends. Germline V gives CDR1 SNHLY, CDR2 FYNNEI. This CDR3 reads CASLPETGISGELFF. CDR3 DNA: TGTGCCAGCCTCCCAGAAACGGGTATCTCAGGGGAGCTGTTTTTT.

This clone appeared a few times. This chain joins TRBV19 and TRBJ1-1, with D possibly TRBD1 on 5 matching bases. The V gene's germline CDR1 is LNHDA and CDR2 SQIVND (reference sequence). Trimming cost V 0 bases and J 5 bases, with 10 bases left between them. CDR3 length equals 14 residues. Here the CDR3 reads CASSIEAGKTEAFF. The CDR3 bases are TGTGCCAGTAGTATAGAGGCAGGGAAGACTGAAGCTTTCTTT.

In its sample, this clone was seen a few times. The chain recombines TRBV30 with TRBJ2-7, with D possibly TRBD2 on 6 matching bases. V was shortened by 0 bases and J by 3 bases, with 9 bases between the two germline ends. The CDR3 spans 13 residues. Germline V CDR1 and CDR2: GTSNPN, SVGIG (reference sequence). CDR3: CAWSVIADYEQYF. In DNA, the CDR3 is TGTGCCTGGAGTGTTATAGCGGACTACGAGCAGTACTTC. Based on the CDR3 plus reference TRBV30 and TRBJ2-7, the full variable domain is SQTIHQWPATLVQPVGSPLSLECTVEGTSNPNLYWYRQAAGRGLQLLFYSVGIGQISSEVPQNLSASRPQDRQFILSSKKLLLSDSGFYLCAWSVIADYEQYFGPGTRLTVT.

The chain joins TRBV28 to TRBJ1-5; D is uncertain. The CDR3 consists of 12 residues. Germline values: CDR1 MDHEN, CDR2 SYDVKM. V was shortened by 2 bases and J by 6 bases, with 5 bases between the two germline ends. The CDR3 DNA sequence: TGTGCCAGCAGTTTAACCGTTCAGCCCCAGCATTTT. This translates into CASSLTVQPQHF. Filled out from reference TRBV28 and TRBJ1-5, the complete variable domain reads DVKVTQSSRYLVKRTGEKVFLECVQDMDHENMFWYRQDPGLGLRLIYFSYDVKMKEKGDIPEGYSVSREKKERFSLILESASTNQTSMYLCASSLTVQPQHFGDGTRLSIL.

V and J are TRBV18 and TRBJ2-3, with 7 bases aligning to TRBD1. The V gene's germline CDR1 is KGHSH and CDR2 LQKENI. CDR3 length: 17 amino acids. Germline trimming cut 3 bases from V and 2 bases from J; bases unmatched to any gene: 11. The CDR3 bases are TGTGCCAGCTCACCGAAGGCTTCGGACAGGCTCACAGATACGCAGTATTTT. Protein sequence: CASSPKASDRLTDTQYF.

The chain couples TRBV28 to TRBJ1-1; D not resolved. This CDR3 has 12 residues. Trimming stripped 10 bases from V and 5 bases from J, with 14 bases between. Germline V CDR1 and CDR2: MDHEN, SYDVKM. CDR3 coding DNA: TGTGCCACCGCAGGTGGGGTTACTGAAGCTTTCTTT. Amino acid sequence: CATAGGVTEAFF.

The chain combines TRBV7-2 with TRBJ2-2; 10 nucleotides agree with TRBD1. The trim removed 2 bases at V and 6 bases at J, leaving 6 bases unmatched. Germline CDR1 and CDR2: SGHTA and FQGNSA. The CDR3 extends over 16 amino acids. The CDR3 region has the DNA TGTGCCAGCAGCTTAAGCGACAGGGGGCTGGCCGGGGAGCTGTTTTTT. This sequence encodes CASSLSDRGLAGELFF.

The J gene is TRBJ1-4, the V gene TRBV9, with a tentative D call TRBD1 (5 bases). Deletions cut 3 bases from V and 4 bases from J, with 10 bases between. Germline V lookup: CDR1 SGDLS, CDR2 YYNGEE. This CDR3 comprises 14 residues. CDR3 amino acids: CASSAGTFNEKLFF. The CDR3 coding sequence is TGTGCCAGCAGCGCCGGGACCTTTAATGAAAAACTGTTTTTT.

This clone was detected a few times. CDR3 bases: TGTGCCAGCAGACTAGCGGGAAGTTCCTACGAGCAGTACTTC. Protein sequence: CASRLAGSSYEQYF. J is TRBJ2-7 and V is TRBV27, with 10 nucleotides matching TRBD2. This CDR3 contains 14 residues. V lost 6 bases to trimming and J lost 1 base; unmatched junction nucleotides: 3. CDR1 and CDR2 from the germline V gene are MNHEY and SMNVEV (reference sequence).

The rearrangement uses TRBV5-4 and TRBJ2-7; a weak D match, TRBD2 (7 bases). Per germline, CDR1 SGHNT and CDR2 YYREEE (reference sequence). The CDR3 runs 15 residues. Trimming pared 0 bases from V and 3 bases from J, leaving 13 bases between. The CDR3 region is CASSLGGGGFYEQYF. Here the CDR3 DNA reads TGTGCCAGCAGCTTGGGGGGAGGGGGTTTCTACGAGCAGTACTTC.

The chain employs TRBV11-3 and TRBJ2-2; no reliable D call. This CDR3 comprises 15 residues. Germline loops: CDR1 SGHNT, CDR2 YENEEA. V lost 0 bases and J lost 5, with 10 bases in between. CDR3 region: CASSLDGRRTGELFF. The CDR3 region has the DNA TGTGCCAGCAGCTTAGACGGGCGCCGGACCGGGGAGCTGTTTTTT.

The chain combines TRBV15 with TRBJ1-2; D is uncertain. There are 15 residues in the CDR3. Germline CDR1 reads LNHNV; CDR2 reads YYDKDF (reference sequence). Deletions cut 1 base from V and 5 bases from J, with 14 bases between. This CDR3 is CATSRGVDGGYGYTF. DNA for the CDR3: TGTGCCACCAGCAGAGGGGTCGACGGCGGATATGGCTACACCTTC.

This clone was seen a handful of times. CDR3 in DNA: TGTGCCAGCAGCTTAGCAGGCTATGGCTACACCTTC. It specifies CASSLAGYGYTF. The chain carries TRBV7-2 and TRBJ1-2; no reliable D call. CDR1 SGHTA and CDR2 FQGNSA come from the germline V gene. Trimming left V 0 bases short and J 4 bases short, with 3 bases between. The CDR3 runs to 12 residues.

This chain links TRBV7-9 with TRBJ2-5; weak D call: TRBD1 (6 bases). The CDR3 contains 16 residues. Germline CDR1 is SEHNR and CDR2 is FQNEAQ (reference sequence). Trimming removed 3 bases from V and 5 bases from J, with 19 bases in between. The CDR3 here is CASSFGGRGFLETQYF. CDR3 nucleotides: TGTGCCAGCAGCTTTGGGGGTAGGGGGTTTTTGGAGACCCAGTACTTC.

The chain carries TRBV7-9 and TRBJ2-7; possible D gene TRBD1, 7 bases. The CDR3 extends over 15 amino acids. The V gene lost 4 bases and the J gene lost 2 bases, with 15 bases spanning the gap. Germline V gene data show CDR1 as SEHNR and CDR2 as FQNEAQ (reference sequence). CDR3 sequence reads: CASSSRGTVPYEQYF. CDR3 sequence (DNA): TGTGCCAGCAGCTCCCGCGGGACAGTCCCCTACGAGCAGTACTTC.

The chain links TRBV5-1 to TRBJ2-2, with D hard to call. The V end lost 2 bases, the J end lost 1 base, and 9 bases lay between the germline ends. Germline V lookup: CDR1 SGHRS, CDR2 YFSETQ. CDR3 size: 15 residues. The CDR3 loop reads CASSFTPENTGELFF. In DNA form, the CDR3 reads TGCGCCAGCAGCTTCACGCCGGAGAACACCGGGGAGCTGTTTTTT.

V gene TRBV19 combines with J gene TRBJ1-6; D gene unclear. The CDR3 length is 16 residues. Trimming removed 6 bases from V and 0 bases from J, with 12 bases in between. Germline V gene lookup returns CDR1 LNHDA and CDR2 SQIVND (reference sequence). The chain's CDR3 is CASRTQEGSYNSPLHF. CDR3 bases: TGTGCCAGTAGGACTCAGGAGGGCTCCTATAATTCACCCCTCCACTTT.

The chain combines TRBV28 with TRBJ1-2; D call uncertain. The CDR3 runs to 12 residues. Looked up from germline, CDR1 is MDHEN and CDR2 is SYDVKM. With 4 bases removed from V and 4 bases from J, the gap between germline ends came to 7 bases. The CDR3 protein is CASSSLVYGYTF. The DNA for the CDR3 is TGTGCCAGCAGTTCCTTGGTCTATGGCTACACCTTC.

The chain employs TRBV28 and TRBJ2-2, with D perhaps TRBD1 (7 bases). This CDR3 has 16 amino acids. The germline V and J ends were trimmed by 6 bases and 3 bases, with 17 bases remaining between them. Germline V gene lookup returns CDR1 MDHEN and CDR2 SYDVKM. The CDR3 sequence is CASSSWGDRDTGELFF. CDR3 in DNA: TGTGCCAGCAGCTCATGGGGGGACAGAGACACCGGGGAGCTGTTTTTT.

The CDR3 loop is CASSPRQGNQPQHF. The CDR3 nucleotides read TGTGCCAGCAGCCCCCGACAGGGCAATCAGCCCCAGCATTTT. The chain carries TRBV25-1 and TRBJ1-5; D is possibly TRBD1 (6 bases). Trimming left V 6 bases short and J 2 bases short, with 11 bases between. The germline gives CDR1 MGHDK, CDR2 SYGVNS. The CDR3 totals 14 residues.

This rearrangement joins TRBV2 to TRBJ1-1, with a weak D call TRBD1 (5 bases). Germline V gene sequence: CDR1 SNHLY, CDR2 FYNNEI. The CDR3 length is 14 residues. V was clipped by 6 bases and J by 5 bases, with 16 bases between them. CDR3 protein: CASSEGNFGTEAFF. The CDR3 DNA follows: TGTGCCAGCAGCGAGGGGAATTTTGGAACTGAAGCTTTCTTT.

This clone was picked up one time. J is TRBJ2-2 and V is TRBV5-1; the match to TRBD2 covers 11 bases. Germline CDR1 is SGHRS and CDR2 is YFSETQ. Trimming at V came to 4 bases and at J to 4 bases, leaving 6 bases not matched to a gene. The CDR3 covers 16 residues. The CDR3: CASSQLAGGGTGELFF. In DNA, the CDR3 is TGCGCCAGCAGCCAGCTAGCGGGGGGCGGCACCGGGGAGCTGTTTTTT.

The J gene is TRBJ1-1, the V gene TRBV18; 7 bases fit TRBD1. The germline V gene encodes CDR1 KGHSH and CDR2 LQKENI. The V and J ends lost 3 bases and 5 bases, in that order; junction bases with no gene match: 9. The length of the CDR3 is 15 residues. CDR3 region: CASSPLQGKDTEAFF. The DNA of the CDR3 is TGTGCCAGCTCACCCCTACAGGGGAAAGATACTGAAGCTTTCTTT.